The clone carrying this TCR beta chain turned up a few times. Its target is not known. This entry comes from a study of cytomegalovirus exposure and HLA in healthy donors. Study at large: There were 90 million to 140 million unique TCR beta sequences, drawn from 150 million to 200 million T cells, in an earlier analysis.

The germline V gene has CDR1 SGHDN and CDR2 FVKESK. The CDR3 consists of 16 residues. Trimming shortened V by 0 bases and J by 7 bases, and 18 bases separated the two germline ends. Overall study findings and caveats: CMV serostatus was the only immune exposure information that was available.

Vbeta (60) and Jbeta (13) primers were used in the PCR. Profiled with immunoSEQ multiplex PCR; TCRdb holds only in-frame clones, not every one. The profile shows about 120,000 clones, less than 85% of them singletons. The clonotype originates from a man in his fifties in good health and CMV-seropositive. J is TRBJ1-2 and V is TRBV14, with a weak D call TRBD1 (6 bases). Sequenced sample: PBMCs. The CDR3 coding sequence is TGTGCCAGCAGCCAAGATTTCCGCAAGACAGGTTTTGGCTACACCTTC. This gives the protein CASSQDFRKTGFGYTF.